This TCR beta chain was recovered during a study of blood T cell repertoires in COVID-19. Study at large: Both acute and convalescent COVID-19 samples were obtained from the United States, Italy and Spain. The analysed material was cDNA or gDNA that came from T cells, B-cell-depleted T cells, or PBMCs.

In the original processing: Amplification from reference gene primers served as the basis for estimated nucleated cell counts. TCRdb's copy holds only in-frame clones and misses some; the assay was immunoSEQ multiplex PCR. The D gene and trimming were derived from the DNA, and the V and J assignments and clone size from that table. This sample has almost 70,000 clones, with more than 70% found just once. The clonotype was recovered from a human donor in a cohort sampled during active COVID-19. Sequenced input: peripheral blood.

CDR3 nucleotides: TGTGCCAGTAGTGTGCCAGGGGCCAATCAGCCCCAGCATTTT. Protein sequence: CASSVPGANQPQHF. This chain connects TRBV19 to TRBJ1-5; tentatively, D is TRBD1 (6 bases). Germline CDR1 and CDR2: LNHDA and SQIVND (reference sequence). The length of the CDR3 is 14 residues. V was cut by 5 bases and J by 3 bases, with 11 bases left in between.